One and the same sample provided the 15 T cell receptor beta chains below, sequenced in a study of PD-1 blockade in classical Hodgkin lymphoma. Sequencing used immunoSEQ multiplex PCR; TCRdb keeps in-frame clones, though not all of them. The table has about 13,000 clones, about four fifths seen once. Every patient experienced relapse after autologous stem cell transplantation, and brentuximab vedotin exposure varied. This material consisted of peripheral blood mononuclear cells (PBMCs), taken at baseline. These receptors all stem from a human donor with classical Hodgkin lymphoma.

The CDR3 nucleotides read TGTGCCAGCAAGGGGCAGGGTTCCAATGAGCAGTTCTTC. Its protein is CASKGQGSNEQFF. The chain links TRBV6-5 to TRBJ2-1; tentatively, D is TRBD1 (5 bases). V was cut by 7 bases and J by 6 bases, with 13 bases left in between. CDR1 and CDR2 from the germline V gene are MNHEY and SVGAGI. CDR3 length equals 13 residues.

This chain connects TRBV5-6 to TRBJ1-6; no clear D. The CDR3 loop spans 14 amino acids. Germline CDR1 reads SGHDT; CDR2 reads YYEEEE. The ends were cut back, 0 bases at V and 7 bases at J, with 8 bases in the middle. The CDR3 DNA sequence: TGTGCCAGCAGCTTGGCGGCCCAAAATTCACCCCTCCACTTT. Protein: CASSLAAQNSPLHF.

The V gene is TRBV5-1, the J gene TRBJ2-5; possible D gene TRBD2, 5 bases. Trimming removed 0 bases from V and 7 bases from J, with 10 bases in between. Per germline, CDR1 SGHRS and CDR2 YFSETQ. There are 13 residues in the CDR3. The CDR3 sequence: CASSLGSEGTQYF. For the CDR3, the DNA is TGCGCCAGCAGCTTGGGTTCAGAGGGGACCCAGTACTTC.

The J gene is TRBJ1-4, the V gene TRBV18; possibly TRBD1 for D (5 bases). The CDR3 runs to 13 residues. Looked up from germline, CDR1 is KGHSH and CDR2 is LQKENI. V shed 6 bases and J shed 8 bases, with 13 bases lying between them. The CDR3 here is CASSLKEGEKLFF. For the CDR3, the DNA is TGTGCCAGCTCCCTCAAAGAGGGGGAAAAACTGTTTTTT. The variable domain in full, with the rest retrieved from reference TRBV18 and TRBJ1-4, is NAGVMQNPRHLVRRRGQEARLRCSPMKGHSHVYWYRQLPEEGLKFMVYLQKENIIDESGMPKERFSAEFPKEGPSILRIQQVVRGDSAAYFCASSLKEGEKLFFGSGTQLSVL.

This sequence joins TRBV6-6 and TRBJ1-1; D is uncertain. Germline V gives CDR1 MNHNY, CDR2 SVGAGI (reference sequence). Trimming removed 2 bases at V and 5 bases at J, with 12 bases between. CDR3 size: 14 residues. The CDR3 DNA reads as TGTGCCAGCAGTTACGAGGAATCATTAACTGAAGCTTTCTTT. Translating it yields CASSYEESLTEAFF.

The rearrangement links TRBV18 to TRBJ2-7; D is unresolved. This CDR3 comprises 13 residues. V was trimmed by 2 bases and J by 5 bases, leaving 10 bases between them. Germline CDR1 and CDR2: KGHSH and LQKENI. The CDR3 DNA follows: TGTGCCAGCTCACCAAGTCTCTCGAACGAGCAGTACTTC. Encoded protein: CASSPSLSNEQYF.

The chain is built from TRBV5-1 and TRBJ2-5; D could derive from TRBD1 or TRBD2 (5 bases each). V lost 0 bases, J lost 4 bases, and 13 bases lay in between. CDR1 SGHRS and CDR2 YFSETQ come from the germline V gene. The CDR3 has 15 residues. Here the CDR3 DNA reads TGCGCCAGCAGCTTGGGATTCCGTGGGGGAGAGACCCAGTACTTC. Its translation is CASSLGFRGGETQYF.

The CDR3 is CASSIEAGRMNEQFF. For the CDR3, the DNA is TGTGCCAGCAGTATTGAGGCGGGCAGAATGAATGAGCAGTTCTTC. The chain uses TRBV11-3 and TRBJ2-1, with a possible D match to TRBD2 (5 bases). Germline V CDR1 and CDR2: SGHNT, YENEEA. Trimming removed 6 bases from V and 7 bases from J, with 19 bases in between. This CDR3 comprises 15 residues.

Notes on this clone: This CDR3 is also generated by other DNA sequences in the sample. The chain carries TRBV15 and TRBJ1-1; D is ambiguous. The germline V and J ends were trimmed by 1 base and 2 bases, with 2 bases remaining between them. CDR1 is LNHNV, CDR2 YYDKDF, per germline (reference sequence). This CDR3 has 12 residues. The CDR3 DNA sequence: TGTGCCACCAGCAGAGGAAACACTGAAGCTTTCTTT. It encodes CATSRGNTEAFF.

This rearrangement joins TRBV5-1 to TRBJ2-3; D remains ambiguous. The CDR3 spans 13 residues. In germline, CDR1 is SGHRS, CDR2 YFSETQ. V dropped 1 base and J dropped 5 bases, with 8 bases sitting between them. The CDR3 DNA follows: TGCGCCAGCAGCTTGAGAAGGCTAGATACGCAGTATTTT. Amino acids: CASSLRRLDTQYF. Looking up the rest from reference TRBV5-1 and TRBJ2-3 gives the full variable domain: KAGVTQTPRYLIKTRGQQVTLSCSPISGHRSVSWYQQTPGQGLQFLFEYFSETQRNKGNFPGRFSGRQFSNSRSEMNVSTLELGDSALYLCASSLRRLDTQYFGPGTRLTVL.

The genes are TRBV5-1 and TRBJ2-3, with 11 bases matching TRBD2. Germline CDR1 is SGHRS and CDR2 is YFSETQ. After removal of 4 bases from V and 9 bases from J, the junction contained 10 bases not matched to a gene. The CDR3 is 15 residues long. The CDR3 nucleotides are TGCGCCAGCAGCCCCCTGGGAACTAGCGGGGGAACGCAGTATTTT. Translated: CASSPLGTSGGTQYF.

This clone came up a few times. CDR3 bases: TGCGCCAGCAGCCCAGGACTAGCGGGTAAAACCGGGGAGCTGTTTTTT. Its protein product is CASSPGLAGKTGELFF. The J gene is TRBJ2-2, the V gene TRBV5-1; TRBD2 matches 11 bases. This CDR3 has 16 residues. From germline, CDR1 is SGHRS and CDR2 YFSETQ. The ends lost 4 bases at V and 5 bases at J; junction bases unmatched: 7.

The chain joins TRBV7-3 to TRBJ2-1; 11 bases agree with TRBD2. Germline lookup yields CDR1 SGHTA and CDR2 FQGTGA. After removal of 5 bases from V and 7 bases from J, the junction contained 13 bases not matched to a gene. CDR3 size: 17 residues. The CDR3 DNA follows: TGTGCCAGCAGCCCCAACGGCCTAGCGGGGGGTCGAAATGAGCAGTTCTTC. Amino acids: CASSPNGLAGGRNEQFF.

The chain links TRBV5-1 to TRBJ1-2; 8 nucleotides agree with TRBD1. The CDR3 sequence is 13 residues long. V lost 5 bases to trimming and J lost 6 bases; unmatched junction nucleotides: 6. Per germline, CDR1 SGHRS and CDR2 YFSETQ. The CDR3 DNA is TGCGCCAGCAGTAAACAGGGGGAGAATGGCTACACCTTC. It is translated as CASSKQGENGYTF.

The chain joins TRBV19 to TRBJ2-7; the D call may be TRBD1 or TRBD2 (5 bases each). The CDR3 sequence is 14 residues long. Deletions cut 5 bases from V and 0 bases from J, with 11 bases between. Germline V gene sequence: CDR1 LNHDA, CDR2 SQIVND (reference sequence). Written as DNA, the CDR3 is TGTGCCAGTAGTCCCGGGACGACCTCCTACGAGCAGTACTTC. It translates to CASSPGTTSYEQYF.